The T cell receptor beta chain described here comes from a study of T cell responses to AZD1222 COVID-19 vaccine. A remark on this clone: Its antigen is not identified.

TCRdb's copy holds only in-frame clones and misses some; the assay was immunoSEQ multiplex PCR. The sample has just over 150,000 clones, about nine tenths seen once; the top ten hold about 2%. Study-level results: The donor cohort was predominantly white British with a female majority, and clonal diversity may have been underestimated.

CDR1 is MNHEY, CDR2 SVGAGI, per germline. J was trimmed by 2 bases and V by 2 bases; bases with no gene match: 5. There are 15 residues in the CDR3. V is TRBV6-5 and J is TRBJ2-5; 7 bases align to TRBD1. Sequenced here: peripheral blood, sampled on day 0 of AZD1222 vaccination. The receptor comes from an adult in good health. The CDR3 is CASSYSPGQQETQYF. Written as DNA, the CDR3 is TGTGCCAGCAGTTACAGTCCGGGACAGCAAGAGACCCAGTACTTC.